These T cell receptor beta chains were read from a single sample in a study of blood T cell repertoires in COVID-19. Profiled with immunoSEQ multiplex PCR; TCRdb holds only in-frame clones, not every one. The profile covers a few hundred thousand clones, with about 90% appearing a single time and around 8% taken by the ten largest. Sequencing input: peripheral blood. The receptors were gathered from a woman aged 45-60 years who had recovered from COVID-19. The CDR3 runs from the conserved cysteine through the conserved F or W. The D gene is left open where the match is weak. The listing skips clone size in some rows; elsewhere it reads once, few, many or a size class.

V gene,J gene,D gene,clone size,CDR3 DNA,CDR3 protein
TRBV28,TRBJ2-6,-,-,TGTGCCAGCAGTTTGATAGGAGGGTCCTTGACTGGGGCCAACGTCCTGACTTTC,CASSLIGGSLTGANVLTF
TRBV6-2/TRBV6-3,TRBJ2-2,-,-,TGTGCCAGCAGTTCCCAGGGGAACACCGGGGAGCTGTTTTTT,CASSSQGNTGELFF
TRBV7-2,TRBJ1-2,TRBD1,-,TGTGCCAGCAGCTCGGACAGGGGGCTTAACTATGGCTACACCTTC,CASSSDRGLNYGYTF
TRBV19,TRBJ1-5,TRBD1,-,TGTGCCAGTAGTACCGGGACAGTTTATAGCAATCAGCCCCAGCATTTT,CASSTGTVYSNQPQHF
TRBV28,TRBJ1-2,-,-,TGTGCCAGCAGTGGTACGACAGGCCCCTATGGCTACACCTTC,CASSGTTGPYGYTF
TRBV4-1,TRBJ1-1,TRBD1,few,TGCGCCAGCAGCCGCACGGACAGGGTCGATGAAGCTTTCTTT,CASSRTDRVDEAFF
TRBV25-1,TRBJ1-1,-,once,TGTGCCAGCACCATCAGAGACACCTCTGAAGCTTTCTTT,CASTIRDTSEAFF
TRBV11-3,TRBJ2-2,-,few,TGTGCCAGCAGCTCGTCGATGGGTTCTAGTAACACCGGGGAGCTGTTTTTT,CASSSSMGSSNTGELFF
TRBV4-2,TRBJ2-3,-,-,TGTGCCAGCAGCCAAGGGGTAGCAGGGCCAAAGTATACGCAGTATTTT,CASSQGVAGPKYTQYF
TRBV2,TRBJ2-2,TRBD2,few,TGTGCCAGCAGGGACGGACTAGCTGGAAGAGTCGGGGAGCTGTTTTTT,CASRDGLAGRVGELFF
TRBV30,TRBJ1-5,-,-,TGTGCCTGGACTCCGGACAGCTCCTATCAGCCCCAGCATTTT,CAWTPDSSYQPQHF
TRBV9,TRBJ2-2,-,-,TGTGCCAGCAGCTTACAGGGAGGGGGCGGGGAGCTGTTTTTT,CASSLQGGGGELFF
TRBV11-3,TRBJ2-2,-,few,TGTGCCAGCAGCTTAGACCGGAGCACCGGGGAGCTGTTTTTT,CASSLDRSTGELFF
TRBV21-1,TRBJ2-3,-,-,TGTGCCAGTTGGACTAGCTGGGCTGGGGGTGGGGATACGCAGTATTTT,CASWTSWAGGGDTQYF
TRBV5-5,TRBJ1-5,TRBD1,-,TGTGCCAGCAGCGTACTGACAGGGGAGGTTCAGCCCCAGCATTTT,CASSVLTGEVQPQHF
TRBV4-3,TRBJ2-7,-,few,TGCGCCAGCAGCCAAGAACCCACGACAGGGAGGGAGCAGTACTTC,CASSQEPTTGREQYF
TRBV29-1,TRBJ1-1,-,-,TGCAGCGTTGGGGCAGGGATGAACACTGAAGCTTTCTTT,CSVGAGMNTEAFF
TRBV19,TRBJ2-2,TRBD2,-,TGTGCCAGTAGTATTCGTCTAGCGGGAGTCTTCACCGGGGAGCTGTTTTTT,CASSIRLAGVFTGELFF
TRBV7-9,TRBJ1-3,-,-,TGTGCCAGCAGCTTAGCGGGAGGTGGTGTTCGAAACACCATATATTTT,CASSLAGGGVRNTIYF
TRBV10-3,TRBJ1-2,TRBD1,-,TGTGCCATCAGGTCCGGGACAGGGGGCGCCGGAGGCTACACCTTC,CAIRSGTGGAGGYTF
TRBV18,TRBJ2-7,TRBD1,once,TGTGCCAGCTCACCCGGGACAGCTCCCTACGAGCAGTACTTC,CASSPGTAPYEQYF
TRBV6-5,TRBJ1-1,TRBD1,once,TGTGCCAGCAGTTACCCGGGACAGGCAGGGAGCACTGAAGCTTTCTTT,CASSYPGQAGSTEAFF
TRBV19,TRBJ1-5,TRBD1,-,TGTGCCAGTAGTACCTCTCAGACAGGGACGTTTCAGCCCCAGCATTTT,CASSTSQTGTFQPQHF
TRBV19,TRBJ1-1,-,-,TGTGCCAGTAGTCCCCGAGGCAGGTTGGGGCTGACTGAAGCTTTCTTT,CASSPRGRLGLTEAFF
TRBV11-1,TRBJ2-3,TRBD2,-,TGTGCCAGCAGCTTAAGAGCGGGAGATACAGATACGCAGTATTTT,CASSLRAGDTDTQYF
TRBV6-5,TRBJ1-6,TRBD1,-,TGTGCCAGCACCCTAGGACAGGGGTACAGGTCACCCCTCCACTTT,CASTLGQGYRSPLHF
TRBV7-2,TRBJ2-1,TRBD2,once,TGTGCCAGCAGCTTCCTAAGCGGGGGGGCGGGCAATGAGCAGTTCTTC,CASSFLSGGAGNEQFF
TRBV30,TRBJ1-5,TRBD1,-,TGTGCCTGGAGTTTGCCGGGACAGGGGAATCAGCCCCAGCATTTT,CAWSLPGQGNQPQHF
TRBV19,TRBJ1-1,-,-,TGTGCCAGTAGTGAGAACAGGGACAACACTGAAGCTTTCTTT,CASSENRDNTEAFF
TRBV9,TRBJ2-3,TRBD2,-,TGTGCCAGCAGCTTGATCGGGAGGCAGGATACGCAGTATTTT,CASSLIGRQDTQYF
TRBV6-5,TRBJ2-7,-,-,TGTGCCAGCAAATCTGTCCGCGGCGAGCAGTACTTC,CASKSVRGEQYF
TRBV4-1,TRBJ1-5,-,-,TGCGCCAGCAGCCAGTCGATAGATCAGCCCCAGCATTTT,CASSQSIDQPQHF
TRBV18,TRBJ1-5,TRBD1,few,TGTGCCAGCTCTCGACCCGGGACAGGGAATCAGCCCCAGCATTTT,CASSRPGTGNQPQHF
TRBV29-1,TRBJ2-3,TRBD2,-,TGCAGCGAACTAGCGGGATTGAAAGATACGCAGTATTTT,CSELAGLKDTQYF
TRBV5-1,TRBJ2-5,TRBD1,-,TGCGCCAGCAGCGAGGGACAGGGATACGGACAAGAGACCCAGTACTTC,CASSEGQGYGQETQYF
TRBV9,TRBJ2-4,-,-,TGTGCCAGCAGCGAGGGACTTCTAGCCAAAAACATTCAGTACTTC,CASSEGLLAKNIQYF
TRBV14,TRBJ2-5,-,-,TGTGCCAGCAGCCAAAGTCAGGACTTCCAAGAGACCCAGTACTTC,CASSQSQDFQETQYF